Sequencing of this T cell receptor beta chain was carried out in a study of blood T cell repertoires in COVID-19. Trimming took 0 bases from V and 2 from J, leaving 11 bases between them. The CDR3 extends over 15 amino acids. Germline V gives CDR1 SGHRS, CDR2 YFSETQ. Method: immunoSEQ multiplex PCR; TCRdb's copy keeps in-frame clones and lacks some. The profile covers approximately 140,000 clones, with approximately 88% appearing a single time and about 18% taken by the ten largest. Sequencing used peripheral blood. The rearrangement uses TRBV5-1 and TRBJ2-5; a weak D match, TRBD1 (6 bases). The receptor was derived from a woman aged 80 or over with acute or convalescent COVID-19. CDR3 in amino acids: CASSLGGQGQETQYF. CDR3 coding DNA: TGCGCCAGCAGCTTGGGGGGTCAGGGGCAAGAGACCCAGTACTTC.